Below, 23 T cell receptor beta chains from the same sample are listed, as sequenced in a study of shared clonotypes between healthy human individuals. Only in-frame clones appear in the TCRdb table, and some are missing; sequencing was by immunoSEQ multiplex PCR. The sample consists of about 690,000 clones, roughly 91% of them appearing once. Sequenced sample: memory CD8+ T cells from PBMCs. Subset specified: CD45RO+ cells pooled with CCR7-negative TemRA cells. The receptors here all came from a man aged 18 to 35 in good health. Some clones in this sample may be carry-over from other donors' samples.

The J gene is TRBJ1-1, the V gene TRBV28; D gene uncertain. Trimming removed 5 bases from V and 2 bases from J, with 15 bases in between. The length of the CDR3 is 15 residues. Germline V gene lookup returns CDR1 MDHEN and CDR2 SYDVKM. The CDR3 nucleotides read TGTGCCAGCAGTGACACCTCAGAAAATAACACTGAAGCTTTCTTT. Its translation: CASSDTSENNTEAFF.

The CDR3 DNA is TGTGCCACCAGCAGGACAGGGACCGGGGAGCTGTTTTTT. This encodes CATSRTGTGELFF. V is TRBV15 and J is TRBJ2-2; 7 positions match TRBD1. Trimming removed 3 bases from V and 5 bases from J; junction bases left unmatched: 0. This CDR3 is built from 13 residues. The germline gives CDR1 LNHNV, CDR2 YYDKDF (reference sequence).

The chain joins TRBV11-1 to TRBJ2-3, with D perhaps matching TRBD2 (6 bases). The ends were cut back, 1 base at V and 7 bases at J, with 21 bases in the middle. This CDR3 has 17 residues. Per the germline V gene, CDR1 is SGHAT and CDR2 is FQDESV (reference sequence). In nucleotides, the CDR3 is TGTGCCAGCAGCTTAGTGCGGGGTAGCGGAGCCCAAAATACGCAGTATTTT. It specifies CASSLVRGSGAQNTQYF.

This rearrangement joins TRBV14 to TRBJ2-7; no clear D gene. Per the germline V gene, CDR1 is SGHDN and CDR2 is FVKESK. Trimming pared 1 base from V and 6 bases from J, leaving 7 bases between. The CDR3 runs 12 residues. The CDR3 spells CASSQVVAEQYF. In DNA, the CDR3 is TGTGCCAGCAGCCAAGTGGTAGCCGAGCAGTACTTC.

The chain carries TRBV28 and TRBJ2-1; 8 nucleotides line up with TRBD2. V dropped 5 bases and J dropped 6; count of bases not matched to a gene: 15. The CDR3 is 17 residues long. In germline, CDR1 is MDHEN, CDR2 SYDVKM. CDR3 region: CASSPPPRLAKGNEQFF. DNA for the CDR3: TGTGCCAGCAGTCCTCCCCCTCGACTAGCGAAGGGCAATGAGCAGTTCTTC.

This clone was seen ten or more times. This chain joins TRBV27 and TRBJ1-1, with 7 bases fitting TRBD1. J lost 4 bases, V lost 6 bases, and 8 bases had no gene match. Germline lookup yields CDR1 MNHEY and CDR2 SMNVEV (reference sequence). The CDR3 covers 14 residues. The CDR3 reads CASSNRGPTTEAFF. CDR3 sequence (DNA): TGTGCCAGCAGCAACAGGGGACCGACCACTGAAGCTTTCTTT.

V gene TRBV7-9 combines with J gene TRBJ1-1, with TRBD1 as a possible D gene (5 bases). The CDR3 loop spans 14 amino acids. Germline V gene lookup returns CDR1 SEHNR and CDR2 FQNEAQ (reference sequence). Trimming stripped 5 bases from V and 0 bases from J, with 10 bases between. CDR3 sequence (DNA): TGTGCCAGCAGCCCCGAGGGGCTGAACACTGAAGCTTTCTTT. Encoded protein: CASSPEGLNTEAFF.

CDR3 bases: TGCAGCGTTGAAGACCCCAACCTTCCGGGACCGCGCCTCTATGGCTACACCTTC. Amino acids: CSVEDPNLPGPRLYGYTF. This chain links TRBV29-1 with TRBJ1-2; perhaps TRBD1 as D (5 bases). Germline V gene sequence: CDR1 SQVTM, CDR2 ANQGSEA. V was trimmed by 0 bases and J by 4 bases, leaving 24 bases between them. This CDR3 contains 18 residues.

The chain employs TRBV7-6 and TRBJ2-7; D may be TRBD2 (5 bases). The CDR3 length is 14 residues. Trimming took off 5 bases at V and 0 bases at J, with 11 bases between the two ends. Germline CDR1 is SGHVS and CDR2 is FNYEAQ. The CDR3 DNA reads TGTGCCAGCAGCGTTAGCGTCAGCTCCTACGAGCAGTACTTC. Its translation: CASSVSVSSYEQYF.

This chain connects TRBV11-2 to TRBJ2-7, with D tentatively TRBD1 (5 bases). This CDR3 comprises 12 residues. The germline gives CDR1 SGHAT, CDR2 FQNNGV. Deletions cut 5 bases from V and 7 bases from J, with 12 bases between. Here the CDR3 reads CASSLLPGEQYF. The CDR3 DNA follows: TGTGCCAGCAGCCTGCTGCCAGGGGAGCAGTACTTC.

The CDR3 is CASSFRGRTLEQYF. The CDR3 DNA reads as TGTGCCAGCAGCTTCCGCGGGAGGACTCTCGAGCAGTACTTC. V gene TRBV7-2 combines with J gene TRBJ2-7, with 8 bases identical to TRBD2. V was clipped by 3 bases and J by 6 bases; unmatched bases: 7. CDR3 length: 14 residues. Germline V gene lookup returns CDR1 SGHTA and CDR2 FQGNSA. The whole variable domain, filled in from reference TRBV7-2 and TRBJ2-7, reads GAGVSQSPSNKVTEKGKDVELRCDPISGHTALYWYRQSLGQGLEFLIYFQGNSAPDKSGLPSDRFSAERTGGSVSTLTIQRTQQEDSAVYLCASSFRGRTLEQYFGPGTRLTVT.

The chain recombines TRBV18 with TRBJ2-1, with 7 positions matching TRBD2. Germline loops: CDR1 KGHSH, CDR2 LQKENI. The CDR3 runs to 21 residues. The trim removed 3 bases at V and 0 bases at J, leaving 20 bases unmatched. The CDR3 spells CASSPDLAAPSSRSSYNEQFF. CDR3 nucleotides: TGTGCCAGCTCACCGGATCTAGCGGCCCCCAGTTCCAGGAGCTCCTACAATGAGCAGTTCTTC.

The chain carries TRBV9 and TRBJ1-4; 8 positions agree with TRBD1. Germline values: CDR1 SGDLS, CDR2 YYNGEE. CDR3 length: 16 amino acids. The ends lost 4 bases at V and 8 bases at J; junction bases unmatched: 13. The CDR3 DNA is TGTGCCAGCAGCCTTGACGGACAGGGAGTAGGCGAAAAACTGTTTTTT. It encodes CASSLDGQGVGEKLFF.

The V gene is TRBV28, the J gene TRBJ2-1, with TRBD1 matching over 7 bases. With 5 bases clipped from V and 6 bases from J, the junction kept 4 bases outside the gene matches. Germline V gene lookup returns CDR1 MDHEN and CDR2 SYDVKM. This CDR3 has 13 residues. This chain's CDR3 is CASSLHRGNEQFF. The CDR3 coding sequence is TGTGCCAGCAGTCTTCACAGGGGCAATGAGCAGTTCTTC.

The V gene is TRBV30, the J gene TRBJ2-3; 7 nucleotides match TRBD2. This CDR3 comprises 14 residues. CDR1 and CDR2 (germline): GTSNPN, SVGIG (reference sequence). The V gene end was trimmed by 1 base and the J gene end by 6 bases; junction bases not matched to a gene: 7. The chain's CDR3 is CAWSGEGPGDTQYF. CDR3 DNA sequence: TGTGCCTGGAGTGGGGAGGGTCCAGGGGATACGCAGTATTTT.

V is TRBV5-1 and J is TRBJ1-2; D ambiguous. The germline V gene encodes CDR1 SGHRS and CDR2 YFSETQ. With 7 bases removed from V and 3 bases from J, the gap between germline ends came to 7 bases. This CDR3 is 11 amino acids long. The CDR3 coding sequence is TGCGCCAGCTTCGGGGACTATGGCTACACCTTC. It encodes CASFGDYGYTF.

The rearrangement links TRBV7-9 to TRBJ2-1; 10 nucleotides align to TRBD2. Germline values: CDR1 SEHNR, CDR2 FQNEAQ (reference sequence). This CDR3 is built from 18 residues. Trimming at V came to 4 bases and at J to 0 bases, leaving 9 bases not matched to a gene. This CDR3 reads CASSSRTSGKSSYNEQFF. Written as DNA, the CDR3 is TGTGCCAGCAGCTCCAGGACTAGCGGAAAATCCTCCTACAATGAGCAGTTCTTC.

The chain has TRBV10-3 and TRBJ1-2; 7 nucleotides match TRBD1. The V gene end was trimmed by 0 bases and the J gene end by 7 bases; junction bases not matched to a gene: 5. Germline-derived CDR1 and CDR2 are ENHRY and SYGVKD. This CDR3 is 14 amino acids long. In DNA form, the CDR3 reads TGTGCCATCAGTGAGTCTTCCGGGACAGCTGGCTACACCTTC. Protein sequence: CAISESSGTAGYTF.

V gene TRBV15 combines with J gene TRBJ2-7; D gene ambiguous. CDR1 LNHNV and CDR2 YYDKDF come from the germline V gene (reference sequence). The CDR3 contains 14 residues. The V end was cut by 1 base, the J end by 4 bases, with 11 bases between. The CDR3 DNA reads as TGTGCCACCAGCAGAGTGCTGACACCTTACGAGCAGTACTTC. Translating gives CATSRVLTPYEQYF.

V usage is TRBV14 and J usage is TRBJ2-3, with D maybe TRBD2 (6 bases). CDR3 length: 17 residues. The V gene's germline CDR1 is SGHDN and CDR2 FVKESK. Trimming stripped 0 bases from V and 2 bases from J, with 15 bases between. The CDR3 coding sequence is TGTGCCAGCAGCCAAGACCGCGGGATCAAGTTCACAGATACGCAGTATTTT. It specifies CASSQDRGIKFTDTQYF.

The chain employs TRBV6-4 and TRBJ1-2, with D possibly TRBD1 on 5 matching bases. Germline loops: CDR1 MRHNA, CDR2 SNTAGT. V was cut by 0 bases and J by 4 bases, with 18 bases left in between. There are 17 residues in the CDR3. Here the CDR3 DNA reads TGTGCCAGCAGTGACTCGGAAAGGGGAAGGTTAGGCTATGGCTACACCTTC. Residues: CASSDSERGRLGYGYTF.

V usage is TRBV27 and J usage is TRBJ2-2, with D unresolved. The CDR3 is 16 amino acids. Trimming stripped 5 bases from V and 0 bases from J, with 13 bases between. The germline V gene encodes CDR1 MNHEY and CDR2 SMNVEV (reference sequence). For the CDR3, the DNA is TGTGCCAGCAGTAAAAAAACTAATTCGAACACCGGGGAGCTGTTTTTT. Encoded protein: CASSKKTNSNTGELFF.

The CDR3 DNA is TGTGCCAGCAGTTACCGGGAATTCCATGAGCAGTTCTTC. It codes for CASSYREFHEQFF. The chain is built from TRBV28 and TRBJ2-1, with D maybe TRBD2 (5 bases). Germline V CDR1 and CDR2: MDHEN, SYDVKM. The CDR3 totals 13 residues. V was pared by 4 bases and J by 8 bases, with 12 bases between.